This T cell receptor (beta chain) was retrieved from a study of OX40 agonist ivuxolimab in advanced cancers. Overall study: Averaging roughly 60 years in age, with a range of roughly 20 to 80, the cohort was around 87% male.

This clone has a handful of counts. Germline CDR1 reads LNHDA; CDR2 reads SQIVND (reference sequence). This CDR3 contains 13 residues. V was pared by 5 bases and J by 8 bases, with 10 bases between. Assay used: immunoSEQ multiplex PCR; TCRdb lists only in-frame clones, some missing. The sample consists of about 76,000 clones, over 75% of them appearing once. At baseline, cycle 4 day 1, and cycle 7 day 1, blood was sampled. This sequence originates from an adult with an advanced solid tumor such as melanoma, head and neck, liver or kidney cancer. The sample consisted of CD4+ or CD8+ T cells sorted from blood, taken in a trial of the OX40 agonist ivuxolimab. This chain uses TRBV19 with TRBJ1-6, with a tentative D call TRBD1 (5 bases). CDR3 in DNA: TGTGCCAGTAGTTTCGGGACGGATTCACCCCTCCACTTT. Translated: CASSFGTDSPLHF.